This T cell receptor beta chain was profiled in a study of OX40 agonist ivuxolimab in advanced cancers. Germline V gene data show CDR1 as SGHVS and CDR2 as FNYEAQ. V lost 4 bases and J lost 1; bases outside the gene matches: 5. This CDR3 has 15 amino acids. Sequencing used immunoSEQ multiplex PCR; TCRdb keeps in-frame clones, though not all of them. The sample lists about 46,000 clones; 87% were seen once. Concerning this clone itself: The target antigen is unknown.

Notes on the study in general: Low normalized T-cell clonal expansion was also seen in some nonresponders.

Any history of autoimmune disease or systemic immunosuppression disqualified patients. This chain links TRBV7-6 with TRBJ2-7, with 9 positions matching TRBD1. The clonotype comes from an adult with an advanced solid tumor such as melanoma, head and neck, liver or kidney cancer. The sequencing here drew on CD4+ or CD8+ T cells sorted from blood, taken in a trial of the OX40 agonist ivuxolimab. The CDR3 sequence: CASSSPGTGSYEQYF. The DNA of the CDR3 is TGTGCCAGCAGCTCACCTGGGACAGGGTCCTACGAGCAGTACTTC.